This passage covers 11 T cell receptor beta chains from one sample sequenced in a study of shared clonotypes between healthy human individuals. The repertoire was sequenced with immunoSEQ multiplex PCR; TCRdb's copy has only in-frame clones and lacks some. The table has fewer than 3 million clones, around 93% seen once; the top ten hold 0.37%. Material for sequencing was naive CD4+ T cells from PBMCs. The subset was: CD45RA+ positively selected. The receptors stem from a man between 18 and 35 years old in good health. Some clones in this sample may be carry-over from other donors' samples.

This chain links TRBV19 with TRBJ2-4; D is unclear. V lost 5 bases and J lost 0, with 11 bases in between. The CDR3 has 15 residues. Germline CDR1 and CDR2: LNHDA and SQIVND (reference sequence). The CDR3 is CASSAASLAKNIQYF. CDR3 sequence (DNA): TGTGCCAGTAGTGCAGCCTCGCTAGCCAAAAACATTCAGTACTTC.

The rearrangement uses TRBV4-1 and TRBJ2-7; TRBD2 matches at 10 bases. Germline V CDR1 and CDR2: MGHRA, YSYEKL. CDR3 size: 14 residues. Germline trimming cut 9 bases from V and 6 bases from J; bases unmatched to any gene: 11. The CDR3, as DNA: TGCGCCAGTGGCGGGCTAGCGGGAGTCGGCGAGCAGTACTTC. This translates into CASGGLAGVGEQYF.

This clone was recorded only once. V is TRBV27 and J is TRBJ2-2; TRBD1 or TRBD2 may be the D gene (5 bases each). Trimming removed 2 bases from V and 6 bases from J, with 19 bases in between. The CDR3 consists of 17 residues. The germline V gene encodes CDR1 MNHEY and CDR2 SMNVEV (reference sequence). The chain's CDR3 is CASSLSVGAGGAGELFF. CDR3 sequence (DNA): TGTGCCAGCAGTTTAAGTGTTGGGGCGGGTGGAGCCGGGGAGCTGTTTTTT.

The chain couples TRBV5-1 to TRBJ1-1; TRBD1 aligns across 8 bases. After removal of 3 bases from V and 1 base from J, the junction contained 5 bases not matched to a gene. The germline V gene has CDR1 SGHRS and CDR2 YFSETQ. The length of the CDR3 is 15 residues. The CDR3 loop reads CASSWTGLRNTEAFF. The CDR3 nucleotides read TGCGCCAGCAGCTGGACAGGGTTGAGGAACACTGAAGCTTTCTTT.

A single count supports this clone. The chain has TRBV30 and TRBJ2-7; no firm D call. Deletions cut 0 bases from V and 8 bases from J, with 11 bases between. This CDR3 region has 12 residues. Germline V gene sequence: CDR1 GTSNPN, CDR2 SVGIG (reference sequence). The CDR3 DNA reads TGTGCCTGGAGTGTAGATTGGCGGAAGCAGTACTTC. It is translated as CAWSVDWRKQYF.

This chain uses TRBV6-1 with TRBJ1-2, with D hard to call. The CDR3 is made up of 14 amino acids. V was trimmed by 6 bases and J by 8 bases, leaving 19 bases between them. The V gene's germline CDR1 is MNHNS and CDR2 SASEGT. The CDR3 is CASSEYPGVYGYTF. The CDR3 nucleotides read TGTGCCAGCAGCGAATACCCGGGAGTCTACGGCTACACCTTC.

Worth noting for this clone: The same CDR3 can be traced to other DNA sequences in this sample. J is TRBJ2-7 and V is TRBV7-9; 10 bases line up with TRBD2. This CDR3 contains 14 residues. The germline gives CDR1 SEHNR, CDR2 FQNEAQ (reference sequence). V was pared by 6 bases and J by 0 bases, with 2 bases of the junction left unmatched. The CDR3 DNA sequence: TGTGCCAGCAGTACTAGCGGGACCTCCTACGAGCAGTACTTC. Its protein product is CASSTSGTSYEQYF.

This sequence joins TRBV28 and TRBJ2-7; 11 bases map to TRBD1. Looked up from germline, CDR1 is MDHEN and CDR2 is SYDVKM. The CDR3 has 14 amino acids. Trimming at V came to 6 bases and at J to 1 base, leaving 2 bases not matched to a gene. The CDR3 reads CASRGQGGSYEQYF. CDR3 nucleotides: TGTGCCAGCAGGGGACAGGGGGGGTCCTACGAGCAGTACTTC.

The chain links TRBV5-6 to TRBJ2-7; 8 bases align to TRBD2. Per the germline V gene, CDR1 is SGHDT and CDR2 is YYEEEE. This CDR3 contains 15 residues. Trimming cost V 4 bases and J 6 bases; bases outside gene matches: 12. The CDR3: CASSTPGERELEQYF. As DNA, the CDR3 is TGTGCCAGCAGCACCCCCGGGGAGCGGGAGCTCGAGCAGTACTTC.

CDR3 nucleotide sequence: TGTGCCAGCAGCTCTGGGAGCCTAGCGGGATCCTACGAGCAGTACTTC. This codes for CASSSGSLAGSYEQYF. The rearrangement links TRBV9 to TRBJ2-7, with 9 bases that match TRBD2. The CDR3 loop spans 16 amino acids. Germline CDR1 reads SGDLS; CDR2 reads YYNGEE. V was clipped by 4 bases and J by 1 base; unmatched bases: 9.

This chain connects TRBV5-8 to TRBJ2-7, with 7 bases identical to TRBD2. V trimming: 0 bases; J trimming: 0 bases; junction bases outside the gene matches: 3. Germline CDR1 reads SGHTS; CDR2 reads YDEGEE. The CDR3 contains 15 residues. CDR3 in DNA: TGTGCCAGCAGCTTGGGCCTAGCGGCCTCCTACGAGCAGTACTTC. This codes for CASSLGLAASYEQYF.